The present entry profiles one TCR beta chain with its context. The record originates from a study of blood T cell repertoires in COVID-19. This table comes from immunoSEQ multiplex PCR, and its TCRdb copy is limited to in-frame clones, with some not included. The sample contains approximately 350,000 clones, approximately 88% of which appear only once. Trimming took off 2 bases at V and 2 bases at J, with 13 bases between the two ends. Germline values: CDR1 SGHDN, CDR2 FVKESK. The CDR3 extends over 16 amino acids. The chain couples TRBV14 to TRBJ2-1; tentatively, D is TRBD2 (5 bases). The TCR originated in a woman in her thirties with COVID-19, enrolled during active disease. Input material: peripheral blood. The CDR3 bases are TGTGCCAGCAGCCAATCATCAGTCGGGGCCTACAATGAGCAGTTCTTC. Encoded protein: CASSQSSVGAYNEQFF.